Following are 7 T cell receptor beta chains from one sample sequenced in a study of OX40 agonist ivuxolimab in advanced cancers. Libraries were prepared by immunoSEQ multiplex PCR; TCRdb keeps only in-frame clonotypes and omits some of them. The sample has just over 40,000 clones, around 87% seen once. Sequencing used CD4+ or CD8+ T cells sorted from blood, obtained in a trial of the OX40 agonist ivuxolimab. These receptors originate from an adult with an advanced solid tumor such as melanoma, head and neck, liver or kidney cancer.

This clone has only a few counts. The V call is TRBV7-2, the J call TRBJ2-2; D is undetermined. V lost 0 bases to trimming and J lost 7 bases, with 3 bases between them. The CDR3 is made up of 12 amino acids. CDR1 SGHTA and CDR2 FQGNSA come from the germline V gene. The CDR3 reads CASSLAVGELFF. In DNA, the CDR3 is TGTGCCAGCAGCTTAGCGGTCGGGGAGCTGTTTTTT.

This rearrangement joins TRBV28 to TRBJ2-1; D might be TRBD2 (6 bases). CDR3 length: 16 residues. From germline, CDR1 is MDHEN and CDR2 SYDVKM. Trimming removed 1 base from V and 6 bases from J, with 16 bases in between. The CDR3 loop reads CASSLLGGGTFNEQFF. CDR3 nucleotide sequence: TGTGCCAGCAGTTTATTGGGCGGAGGGACTTTCAATGAGCAGTTCTTC.

The chain combines TRBV19 with TRBJ1-3; D unresolved. The CDR3 has 14 amino acids. The V gene's germline CDR1 is LNHDA and CDR2 SQIVND (reference sequence). V gave up 3 bases and J gave up 0 bases, with 6 bases separating them. The CDR3 is CASSMAFSGNTIYF. The CDR3, as DNA: TGTGCCAGTAGTATGGCTTTCTCTGGAAACACCATATATTTT.

The gene calls are TRBV19 and TRBJ2-2; 9 positions match TRBD1. This CDR3 is 17 amino acids long. CDR1 and CDR2 from the germline V gene are LNHDA and SQIVND (reference sequence). V was pared by 3 bases and J by 4 bases, with 9 bases of the junction left unmatched. CDR3 DNA: TGTGCCAGTAGTATTCTTAGACAGGGGGGATTCACCGGGGAGCTGTTTTTT. Translating it yields CASSILRQGGFTGELFF.

The V gene is TRBV4-1, the J gene TRBJ2-5; D is unclear. The CDR3 is made up of 16 amino acids. The V gene lost 0 bases and the J gene lost 7 bases, with 18 bases spanning the gap. Germline V lookup: CDR1 MGHRA, CDR2 YSYEKL. The CDR3 sequence: CASSQDPSGSLGTQYF. DNA of the CDR3: TGCGCCAGCAGCCAAGACCCCTCCGGGTCCCTGGGGACCCAGTACTTC.

There are a few counts of this clone. V gene TRBV29-1 combines with J gene TRBJ2-1; no clear D. Germline V gene data show CDR1 as SQVTM and CDR2 as ANQGSEA. Trimming left V 5 bases short and J 0 bases short, with 11 bases between. This CDR3 is 14 amino acids long. The CDR3 nucleotides read TGCAGCGTTATCGGCGGAAGCTCCTACAATGAGCAGTTCTTC. Amino acid sequence: CSVIGGSSYNEQFF.

V and J are TRBV18 and TRBJ2-1, with a possible D match to TRBD2 (5 bases). Germline V gene data show CDR1 as KGHSH and CDR2 as LQKENI. The CDR3 consists of 14 residues. With 3 bases removed from V and 4 bases from J, the gap between germline ends came to 10 bases. The CDR3 nucleotides read TGTGCCAGCTCACCCCGGGGTTGGTACAATGAGCAGTTCTTC. Translated, it gives CASSPRGWYNEQFF. Full variable domain (missing parts from reference TRBV18 and TRBJ2-1): NAGVMQNPRHLVRRRGQEARLRCSPMKGHSHVYWYRQLPEEGLKFMVYLQKENIIDESGMPKERFSAEFPKEGPSILRIQQVVRGDSAAYFCASSPRGWYNEQFFGPGTRLTVL.